The 2 T cell receptor beta chains reported below all come from one sample, sequenced in a study of neurological immune-mediated disorders. One entry per CDR3 protein results from TCRdb running MiXCR on the 5' RACE reads. The sample includes 28,000 or so distinct CDR3 sequences, 9.5% to 15% of them seen just once. Specimen: PBMCs. The source of these receptors is a man between 60 and 75 years old in good health.

The V call is TRBV20-1, the J call TRBJ2-3, with a tentative D call TRBD1 (6 bases). Trimming cost V 5 bases and J 0 bases, with 27 bases left between them. Germline V gives CDR1 DFQATT, CDR2 SNEGSKA (reference sequence). The CDR3 runs 19 residues. The CDR3 is CSAPRTGTWGAVSTDTQYF. The CDR3 nucleotides read TGCAGTGCTCCCCGAACAGGGACATGGGGCGCGGTAAGCACAGATACGCAGTATTTT.

This clonotype was observed at least ten times. The chain links TRBV5-5 to TRBJ1-2; TRBD1 agrees at 7 bases. CDR3 length: 15 amino acids. Germline V gene sequence: CDR1 SGHKS, CDR2 YYEKEE (reference sequence). After removal of 4 bases from V and 5 bases from J, the junction contained 11 bases not matched to a gene. CDR3 region: CASSEATGEKYGYTF. The DNA for the CDR3 is TGTGCCAGCAGCGAAGCTACAGGGGAGAAATATGGCTACACCTTC.